This T cell receptor (beta chain) was profiled in a study of T cells in Graves' hyperthyroidism and ophthalmopathy. Study-level results: By a 13 V-J model, ophthalmopathy was set apart from stable hyperthyroidism. Within blood appeared most thyroid clonotypes that had expanded above 0.001.

Germline V gene data show CDR1 as SGHDN and CDR2 as FVKESK. V was cut by 4 bases and J by 5 bases, with 15 bases left in between. This CDR3 comprises 15 residues. Regions amplified from RNA transcripts were the TCR beta CDR3 regions. When the TCR CDR3 underwent first-round RT-PCR, the HTBI primer set was used. Each CDR3 protein is one row after TCRdb ran MiXCR on the multiplex PCR reads. The sample holds around 660,000 distinct CDR3 sequences, over 40% seen once. Notes on this clonotype: The antigen is not known.

Sequences were obtained from peripheral blood or thyroid tissue (not recorded which). The clonotype originates from an adult man with Graves' disease, either hyperthyroidism or ophthalmopathy (not recorded which). The rearrangement uses TRBV14 and TRBJ1-5; tentative D call: TRBD1 (6 bases). This CDR3 reads CASSPAGTKDQPQHF. In DNA, the CDR3 is TGTGCCAGCAGCCCGGCCGGGACAAAGGATCAGCCCCAGCATTTT.